This T cell receptor (beta chain) originates from a study of OX40 agonist ivuxolimab in advanced cancers. Study information: Averaging 60 years in age, with a range of roughly 23 to 85, the cohort was approximately 87% male.

The assay was immunoSEQ multiplex PCR, and TCRdb's table has in-frame clones only and misses some. This table holds 18,000 or so clones, 80% to 90% found once. At baseline, cycle 4 day 1, and cycle 7 day 1, blood was sampled. The clonotype was recovered from an adult with an advanced solid tumor such as melanoma, head and neck, liver or kidney cancer. The starting material was CD4+ or CD8+ T cells sorted from blood, obtained in a trial of the OX40 agonist ivuxolimab.

CDR3 protein: CASSGGRGYEQYF. Here the CDR3 DNA reads TGTGCCAGCAGTGGGGGGCGGGGCTACGAGCAGTACTTC. The genes are TRBV27 and TRBJ2-7; perhaps D is TRBD1 or TRBD2 (6 bases each). Germline assignment: CDR1 MNHEY and CDR2 SMNVEV (reference sequence). This CDR3 comprises 13 residues. The ends were cut back, 5 bases at V and 3 bases at J, with 11 bases in the middle.